Shown below are 25 T cell receptor beta chains from a single sample sequenced in a study of cytomegalovirus exposure and HLA in healthy donors. Method: immunoSEQ multiplex PCR; TCRdb's copy keeps in-frame clones and lacks some. The sample carries 330,000 or so clones, 70% to 90% recorded once. The specimen was PBMCs. These receptors came from a woman aged 18-30 years in good health and CMV-seronegative.

The chain joins TRBV5-6 to TRBJ1-5, with D possibly matching TRBD1 (6 bases). Germline V gene lookup returns CDR1 SGHDT and CDR2 YYEEEE. The CDR3 runs to 17 residues. The V and J ends lost 4 bases and 0 bases respectively, with 17 bases between them. CDR3 bases: TGTGCCAGCAGCAACCGAGGGGGGGCCCTTAGCAATCAGCCCCAGCATTTT. This gives the protein CASSNRGGALSNQPQHF.

The V call is TRBV5-4, the J call TRBJ1-4; D might be TRBD1 (6 bases). CDR3 length: 15 amino acids. Germline CDR1 is SGHNT and CDR2 is YYREEE (reference sequence). V dropped 3 bases and J dropped 7 bases, with 16 bases sitting between them. The CDR3 bases are TGTGCCAGCAGCTCGCTAAGGGAGGGGGTTGAAAAACTGTTTTTT. It is translated as CASSSLREGVEKLFF.

The chain links TRBV19 to TRBJ1-1; 10 positions agree with TRBD1. The CDR3 contains 16 residues. Trimming took 2 bases from V and 5 from J; bases not matched to a gene: 8. CDR1 is LNHDA, CDR2 SQIVND, per germline (reference sequence). CDR3 protein: CASSIIGGDRGTEAFF. The CDR3 DNA follows: TGTGCCAGTAGTATAATCGGGGGGGACAGGGGAACTGAAGCTTTCTTT.

As for this clone: A much bigger clone sits one base away, suggesting this may be a read error. V gene TRBV28 combines with J gene TRBJ2-5; 11 bases match TRBD1. With 6 bases clipped from V and 4 bases from J, the junction kept 7 bases outside the gene matches. Germline CDR1 MDHEN, CDR2 SYDVKM. This CDR3 is 15 amino acids long. CDR3 in amino acids: CASSERTGGRETQYF. The CDR3 DNA reads TGTGCCAGCAGCGAAAGGACAGGGGGCAGAGAGACCCAGTACTTC. Based on the CDR3 plus reference TRBV28 and TRBJ2-5, the full variable domain is DVKVTQSSRYLVKRTGEKVFLECVQDMDHENMFWYRQDPGLGLRLIYFSYDVKMKEKGDIPEGYSVSREKKERFSLILESASTNQTSMYLCASSERTGGRETQYFGPGTRLLVL.

V is TRBV4-1 and J is TRBJ2-5; TRBD2 is a possible D gene (6 bases). The germline gives CDR1 MGHRA, CDR2 YSYEKL. The CDR3 spans 18 residues. Deletions cut 0 bases from V and 5 bases from J, with 22 bases between. The CDR3 DNA sequence: TGCGCCAGCAGCCAAGAAGTGCATGGACCTAGCGTGGAGGAGACCCAGTACTTC. Translating it yields CASSQEVHGPSVEETQYF.

This clone was seen a handful of times. The V gene is TRBV6-5, the J gene TRBJ2-7; the match to TRBD2 covers 7 bases. The germline V gene has CDR1 MNHEY and CDR2 SVGAGI. With V trimmed by 6 bases and J by 2 bases, 7 bases remained unmatched. This CDR3 contains 14 residues. The CDR3 loop is CASRPAGFAYEQYF. For the CDR3, the DNA is TGTGCCAGCAGACCAGCGGGATTCGCCTACGAGCAGTACTTC.

The chain uses TRBV29-1 and TRBJ2-3, with D unresolved. Germline CDR1 SQVTM, CDR2 ANQGSEA. V lost 7 bases and J lost 6, with 14 bases in between. This CDR3 has 12 amino acids. Written as DNA, the CDR3 is TGCAGCGCACAGCCCCAGTTGGATACGCAGTATTTT. It yields the protein CSAQPQLDTQYF.

The CDR3 loop reads CASSPNTALRNIQYF. CDR3 nucleotides: TGTGCCAGCTCACCAAATACCGCACTGCGGAACATTCAGTACTTC. V usage is TRBV18 and J usage is TRBJ2-4, with D hard to call. The germline gives CDR1 KGHSH, CDR2 LQKENI. The CDR3 length is 15 residues. Trimming cost V 2 bases and J 7 bases, with 15 bases left between them.

The chain combines TRBV7-2 with TRBJ2-7; 9 bases agree with TRBD2. Germline V gives CDR1 SGHTA, CDR2 FQGNSA. This CDR3 comprises 14 residues. V lost 0 bases, J lost 5 bases, and 2 bases stayed unmatched. CDR3 nucleotide sequence: TGTGCCAGCAGCTTAGCTAGCGGGAGCAACGAGCAGTACTTC. This encodes CASSLASGSNEQYF.

The chain combines TRBV4-2 with TRBJ2-3; maybe TRBD1 (5 bases). V lost 2 bases and J lost 6, with 15 bases in between. From germline, CDR1 is LGHNA and CDR2 YNFKEQ. This CDR3 is 15 amino acids long. In DNA form, the CDR3 reads TGTGCCAGCAGCCAACAAACCCGACAGCTCGATACGCAGTATTTT. Protein sequence: CASSQQTRQLDTQYF.

The chain uses TRBV7-8 and TRBJ2-1; 11 positions match TRBD2. The CDR3 runs to 17 residues. Germline assignment: CDR1 SGHVS and CDR2 FQNEAQ. V dropped 5 bases and J dropped 6; count of bases not matched to a gene: 12. CDR3 region: CASSPNLPTSGTNEQFF. The CDR3 bases are TGTGCCAGCAGCCCAAACCTCCCGACTAGCGGGACCAATGAGCAGTTCTTC.

The V and J genes are TRBV19 and TRBJ2-5; 7 bases are a match to TRBD2. Germline V lookup: CDR1 LNHDA, CDR2 SQIVND (reference sequence). CDR3 length: 14 amino acids. J gave up 4 bases and V 5 bases, and 7 bases lay outside the gene matches. CDR3 nucleotides: TGTGCCAGTAGTCTGGGCGGGAGCCCAGAGACCCAGTACTTC. This encodes CASSLGGSPETQYF.

The V and J genes are TRBV19 and TRBJ2-7, with 7 bases aligning to TRBD1. V was pared by 6 bases and J by 2 bases, with 10 bases of the junction left unmatched. CDR1 and CDR2 (germline): LNHDA, SQIVND (reference sequence). This CDR3 contains 15 residues. The CDR3 DNA sequence: TGTGCCAGTAGCCCCGGACAGGAAGTAACCTACGAGCAGTACTTC. Amino acid sequence: CASSPGQEVTYEQYF.

The chain employs TRBV28 and TRBJ2-1, with a possible D match to TRBD1 (6 bases). The CDR3 is 15 residues long. The germline V gene encodes CDR1 MDHEN and CDR2 SYDVKM. Trimming removed 6 bases at V and 6 bases at J, with 18 bases between. CDR3 sequence (DNA): TGTGCCAGCAGCCGCGCAGGGGAAGCTCGCAATGAGCAGTTCTTC. Amino acids: CASSRAGEARNEQFF.

V gene TRBV7-2 combines with J gene TRBJ2-1; 8 bases match TRBD2. Losses at the gene ends were 3 bases for V and 3 bases for J; bases not matched to a gene: 4. The CDR3 spans 15 residues. Germline lookup yields CDR1 SGHTA and CDR2 FQGNSA. CDR3 protein: CASSFSREVYNEQFF. CDR3 in DNA: TGTGCCAGCAGCTTCTCGCGGGAGGTCTACAATGAGCAGTTCTTC.

The chain employs TRBV4-2 and TRBJ2-7; no definite D call. The V end lost 2 bases, the J end lost 7 bases, and 12 bases lay between the germline ends. The CDR3 has 13 amino acids. Germline values: CDR1 LGHNA, CDR2 YNFKEQ. The CDR3 DNA reads TGTGCCAGCAGCCAAAATTCCCTCTTGGAGCAGTACTTC. Translation gives CASSQNSLLEQYF.

This rearrangement joins TRBV5-1 to TRBJ2-7; 7 nucleotides match TRBD1. Germline V gene sequence: CDR1 SGHRS, CDR2 YFSETQ. The CDR3 is 14 residues long. V lost 6 bases, J lost 1 base, and 7 bases stayed unmatched. The CDR3 reads CASTSGTVSYEQYF. The CDR3 DNA is TGCGCCAGCACCTCCGGGACAGTGTCCTACGAGCAGTACTTC.

The V call is TRBV10-3, the J call TRBJ2-1, with D hard to call. The CDR3 loop spans 15 amino acids. Trimming pared 0 bases from V and 0 bases from J, leaving 6 bases between. Germline V gives CDR1 ENHRY, CDR2 SYGVKD. Here the CDR3 DNA reads TGTGCCATCAGTGAGTCTTCTTTCTCCTACAATGAGCAGTTCTTC. Protein sequence: CAISESSFSYNEQFF.

The chain is built from TRBV4-1 and TRBJ2-6; the match to TRBD1 covers 7 bases. Germline V CDR1 and CDR2: MGHRA, YSYEKL. V shed 1 base, J shed 2 bases, and the junction held 8 bases outside the gene matches. This CDR3 comprises 18 residues. The CDR3 loop is CASSQVWDSVAGANVLTF. DNA for the CDR3: TGCGCCAGCAGCCAAGTCTGGGACAGTGTCGCTGGGGCCAACGTCCTGACTTTC.

The chain is built from TRBV2 and TRBJ1-1; a weak D match, TRBD1 (5 bases). Germline assignment: CDR1 SNHLY and CDR2 FYNNEI. The CDR3 totals 11 residues. CDR3 nucleotide sequence: TGTGACACAGGAGGGTCGGCGGAAGCTTTCTTT. This encodes CDTGGSAEAFF.

The V and J genes are TRBV4-3 and TRBJ2-2; a possible D gene is TRBD2 (5 bases). The germline V gene encodes CDR1 LGHNA and CDR2 YSLEER. The CDR3 totals 14 residues. Trimming removed 0 bases from V and 7 bases from J, with 9 bases in between. The CDR3 sequence: CASSQEPRGGELFF. The CDR3, as DNA: TGCGCCAGCAGCCAAGAACCTCGGGGCGGGGAGCTGTTTTTT.

The V call is TRBV7-2, the J call TRBJ1-2, with D possibly TRBD1 on 5 matching bases. This CDR3 has 16 amino acids. V gave up 4 bases and J gave up 7 bases, with 22 bases separating them. Germline V lookup: CDR1 SGHTA, CDR2 FQGNSA. The CDR3 nucleotides are TGTGCCAGCAGCTGGGCCGGGGCCTTGGCGGGGATTGGCTACACCTTC. It encodes CASSWAGALAGIGYTF.

The rearrangement uses TRBV4-3 and TRBJ2-3, with 13 bases lining up with TRBD2. Per germline, CDR1 LGHNA and CDR2 YSLEER. CDR3 size: 15 residues. With V trimmed by 4 bases and J by 5 bases, 3 bases remained unmatched. CDR3 coding DNA: TGCGCCAGCAGCCTACTAGCGGGAGGGCAAGATACGCAGTATTTT. Translating gives CASSLLAGGQDTQYF.

The chain carries TRBV6-1 and TRBJ2-3; 8 nucleotides match TRBD1. This CDR3 region has 15 residues. CDR1 and CDR2 from the germline V gene are MNHNS and SASEGT. The V and J ends lost 0 bases and 4 bases, in that order; junction bases with no gene match: 3. The CDR3, as DNA: TGTGCCAGCAGTGAAGCAGACAGGGGACCAGATACGCAGTATTTT. Its protein is CASSEADRGPDTQYF.

The V and J genes are TRBV19 and TRBJ1-2, with D possibly matching TRBD1 (5 bases). V lost 0 bases, J lost 5 bases, and 13 bases lay in between. CDR3 length equals 15 residues. CDR1 and CDR2 from the germline V gene are LNHDA and SQIVND (reference sequence). Here the CDR3 reads CASSIDRQITYGYTF. The CDR3 DNA reads TGTGCCAGTAGTATAGATCGACAGATTACGTATGGCTACACCTTC.